This T cell receptor (beta chain) emerged from a study of blood T cell repertoires in COVID-19. V trimming: 0 bases; J trimming: 3 bases; junction bases outside the gene matches: 0. The germline V gene encodes CDR1 KGHSH and CDR2 LQKENI. This CDR3 is 16 amino acids long. About this clone itself: Other DNA sequences within the sample encode an identical CDR3.

Method: immunoSEQ multiplex PCR; TCRdb's copy keeps in-frame clones and lacks some. This table holds under 300,000 clones, approximately 90% found once. Sequenced input: PBMCs or T cells enriched from blood (not recorded which). This clonotype originated in a woman between 18 and 29 years old who had recovered from COVID-19. V usage is TRBV18 and J usage is TRBJ2-1; 12 bases line up with TRBD2. The CDR3 here is CASSPPGLAGYNEQFF. The CDR3 DNA reads as TGTGCCAGCTCACCACCGGGACTAGCGGGCTACAATGAGCAGTTCTTC.